The clone carrying this TCR beta chain was counted once. The record originates from a study of blood T cell repertoires in COVID-19. V was clipped by 7 bases and J by 2 bases, with 20 bases between them. The CDR3 extends over 16 amino acids. Germline lookup yields CDR1 SGHNT and CDR2 YYREEE (reference sequence). As originally analysed: Researchers report that nucleated cell counts were estimated from reference gene primer amplification. The table came from immunoSEQ multiplex PCR; TCRdb's copy has only in-frame clones and leaves some out. D and trimming come from the DNA, and the V and J calls and clone size come from that table. The repertoire consists of about 320,000 clones, with 90% occurring once and the leading ten covering about 4%. Participants were aged about 18 to 100 years from approximately 25 US areas.

The chain combines TRBV5-4 with TRBJ2-3, with D possibly matching TRBD1 (6 bases). This clonotype was sampled from a woman between 25 and 40 years old who had been exposed to COVID-19. Material: PBMCs or T cells enriched from blood (not recorded which). DNA of the CDR3: TGTGCCAGCTGTCGCGAGGGGGTGACCCCCACAGATACGCAGTATTTT. Translated: CASCREGVTPTDTQYF. Combining the CDR3 with reference TRBV5-4 and TRBJ2-3 gives the whole variable domain ETGVTQSPTHLIKTRGQQVTLRCSSQSGHNTVSWYQQALGQGPQFIFQYYREEENGRGNFPPRFSGLQFPNYSSELNVNALELDDSALYLCASCREGVTPTDTQYFGPGTRLTVL.